These T cell receptor beta chains were read from a single sample in a study of blood T cell repertoires in COVID-19. Clones were sequenced by immunoSEQ multiplex PCR, and TCRdb holds only the in-frame ones, with some missing. The repertoire holds over 150,000 clones, with approximately 84% as singletons. Input material: peripheral blood. These TCRs come from a human donor in a cohort sampled during active COVID-19. CDR3s include the opening cysteine and the closing phenylalanine or tryptophan. The D gene is left open where the match is weak. Clone size appears in some rows only: once, few, many, or a class for an expanded clone.

V	D	J	size	CDR3	DNA
TRBV4-1	.	TRBJ2-7	few	CASRAKQGPSYEQYF	TGCGCCAGCAGGGCTAAACAGGGCCCCTCCTACGAGCAGTACTTC
TRBV11-2	.	TRBJ1-5	.	CASSLESGSNQPQHF	TGTGCCAGCAGCTTAGAAAGTGGCTCGAATCAGCCCCAGCATTTT
TRBV30	TRBD1	TRBJ1-1	.	CAWSYQDRGNGEAFF	TGTGCCTGGAGCTACCAGGACAGGGGTAACGGTGAAGCTTTCTTT
TRBV4-2	.	TRBJ2-1	.	CASSQDPEGALNGEQFF	TGTGCCAGCAGCCAAGATCCGGAGGGGGCTTTAAACGGTGAGCAGTTCTTC
TRBV28	.	TRBJ1-5	.	CASTRPGNDKPQHF	TGTGCCAGCACCAGACCGGGGAATGATAAGCCCCAGCATTTT
TRBV6-2/TRBV6-3	.	TRBJ2-6	.	CASSLNSGANVLTF	TGTGCCAGCAGTCTAAACTCTGGGGCCAACGTCCTGACTTTC
TRBV27	TRBD1	TRBJ1-1	.	CASSKAGGVRTEAFF	TGTGCCAGCAGCAAAGCAGGGGGCGTGAGGACTGAAGCTTTCTTT
TRBV3-1/TRBV3-2	TRBD1	TRBJ1-4	.	CASSQQGDEKLFF	TGTGCCAGCAGCCAACAGGGGGATGAAAAACTGTTTTTT
TRBV3-1/TRBV3-2	TRBD2	TRBJ2-1	.	CASSQESGGTYNEQFF	TGTGCCAGCAGCCAAGAGAGCGGGGGAACCTACAATGAGCAGTTCTTC
TRBV6-1	TRBD2	TRBJ2-1	.	CASSEERGGLYNEQFF	TGTGCCAGCAGTGAAGAGCGGGGGGGCCTCTACAATGAGCAGTTCTTC
TRBV2	.	TRBJ1-4	.	CASSEEAGTNEKLFF	TGTGCCAGCAGTGAAGAGGCAGGGACTAATGAAAAACTGTTTTTT
TRBV3-1/TRBV3-2	.	TRBJ1-1	.	CASSQDSRNTEAFF	TGTGCCAGCAGCCAAGATTCGAGGAATACTGAAGCTTTCTTT
TRBV13	.	TRBJ2-1	.	CASSLVRGSYNEQFF	TGTGCCAGCAGCTTAGTACGGGGTTCATACAATGAGCAGTTCTTC
TRBV19	TRBD1	TRBJ2-3	.	CASSIGSRGTTITDTQYF	TGTGCCAGTAGTATCGGTTCCAGGGGGACCACAATCACAGATACGCAGTATTTT
TRBV18	.	TRBJ2-3	.	CASSPTVGSQGADTQYF	TGTGCCAGCTCACCGACAGTGGGATCCCAAGGCGCAGATACGCAGTATTTT
TRBV27	.	TRBJ1-2	.	CASSFDGNYGYTF	TGTGCCAGCAGTTTCGACGGGAACTATGGCTACACCTTC
TRBV4-1	.	TRBJ1-5	.	CASSERELKHSNQPQHF	TGCGCCAGCAGCGAGCGGGAGCTAAAGCATAGCAATCAGCCCCAGCATTTT
TRBV13	TRBD2	TRBJ2-1	.	CASSLGLAGPYNEQFF	TGTGCCAGCAGCTTAGGACTAGCGGGGCCTTACAATGAGCAGTTCTTC
TRBV5-6	.	TRBJ2-1	.	CASSFLPGGNNEQFF	TGTGCCAGCAGCTTCCTTCCAGGGGGGAACAATGAGCAGTTCTTC
TRBV3-1/TRBV3-2	TRBD2	TRBJ2-5	.	CASSHGWGTSGGVSETQYF	TGTGCCAGCAGCCACGGGTGGGGGACTAGCGGGGGTGTGTCAGAGACCCAGTACTTC
TRBV11-2	.	TRBJ2-7	few	CASSYSTGSEQYF	TGTGCCAGCAGCTACAGTACAGGGTCCGAGCAGTACTTC
TRBV29-1	.	TRBJ1-2	once	CSVEEWKNRVGYGYTF	TGCAGCGTTGAAGAGTGGAAGAACAGGGTAGGATATGGCTACACCTTC
TRBV15	.	TRBJ1-5	.	CATSRGDISNQPQHF	TGTGCCACCAGCAGAGGAGACATTAGCAATCAGCCCCAGCATTTT
TRBV19	TRBD2	TRBJ2-3	.	CASTRTSGGTDTQYF	TGTGCCAGTACCCGGACTAGCGGTGGCACAGATACGCAGTATTTT
TRBV7-6	TRBD1	TRBJ2-7	.	CASSLGTGALKYEQYF	TGTGCCAGCAGCCTGGGGACAGGGGCCTTGAAGTACGAGCAGTACTTC